This T cell receptor (beta chain) was found in a study of tumor and adjacent non-tumor tissue in lung cancer. Background on the study: Histology: 11 to 13 adenocarcinoma, a couple of squamous cell carcinoma, 1 small cell lung cancer. Samples averaged about 3.8 million productive TCRbeta reads each.

Overall study results and limits: TCR diversity was significantly greater in tumor than normal lung tissue.

CDR3 length: 13 residues. Germline V gene lookup returns CDR1 SGHRS and CDR2 YFSETQ. No cell sorting was done before RNA was extracted from the tissue. The normal lung tissue was taken more than 3 cm from the tumor edge. Newly diagnosed lung cancer patients had thoracic surgery in China, August–November 2014, without prior chemotherapy. A modified ARM-PCR protocol with three rounds of nested PCR amplified TCRbeta. TCRdb re-derived calls from the multiplex PCR reads in MiXCR, one entry per CDR3 protein. The table shows 35,000 to 55,000 distinct CDR3 sequences, with 60% to 70% occurring only once. This clonotype was found a few times. Its antigen remains unidentified. Mismatch with germline at one junction end may stem from a read error.

This TCR came from a middle-aged woman with non-small cell lung cancer. The chain uses TRBV5-1 and TRBJ2-1, with unresolved D. Input material: distant non-tumor lung tissue. CDR3 residues: CASSTNSYKEQFF. The CDR3 DNA follows: TGCGCCAGCAGCACGAACTCCTACAAAGAGCAGTTCTTC. The full variable domain, with the rest looked up from reference TRBV5-1 and TRBJ2-1, is KAGVTQTPRYLIKTRGQQVTLSCSPISGHRSVSWYQQTPGQGLQFLFEYFSETQRNKGNFPGRFSGRQFSNSRSEMNVSTLELGDSALYLCASSTNSYKEQFFGPGTRLTVL.